One sample yielded the 21 T cell receptor beta chains listed below, sequenced in a study of T cell responses to AZD1222 COVID-19 vaccine. Measured with immunoSEQ multiplex PCR; TCRdb has only the in-frame clones, and not every one. The sample has tens of thousands of clones, approximately 91% seen once; the top ten hold over 20%. The sequences come from peripheral blood, collected on day 0 of AZD1222 vaccination. The receptors were sampled from an adult in good health.

This clone was recorded only once. J is TRBJ1-6 and V is TRBV28; 9 bases are shared with TRBD1. The V gene's germline CDR1 is MDHEN and CDR2 SYDVKM. CDR3 size: 14 residues. Trimming cost V 4 bases and J 6 bases; bases outside gene matches: 1. CDR3 amino acids: CASSSGQGNSPLHF. The CDR3 DNA sequence: TGTGCCAGCAGTTCGGGACAGGGTAATTCACCCCTCCACTTT.

This clone has only one observation. In DNA, the CDR3 is TGCGCCAGCAGCCAAGACAGGGGCTACGAGCAGTACTTC. Encoded protein: CASSQDRGYEQYF. The chain links TRBV4-1 to TRBJ2-7, with D possibly TRBD1 on 6 matching bases. Germline-derived CDR1 and CDR2 are MGHRA and YSYEKL. The CDR3 is made up of 13 amino acids. Trimming took off 0 bases at V and 3 bases at J, with 6 bases between the two ends.

The CDR3 sequence: CASSPYDTQYF. Here the CDR3 DNA reads TGTGCCAGCAGCCCTTACGATACGCAGTATTTT. V gene TRBV7-2 combines with J gene TRBJ2-3; D is uncertain. Germline V gives CDR1 SGHTA, CDR2 FQGNSA. The CDR3 covers 11 residues. V was cut by 5 bases and J by 6 bases, with 6 bases left in between.

V usage is TRBV15 and J usage is TRBJ1-2; maybe TRBD1 (5 bases). This CDR3 spans 13 amino acids. V was clipped by 7 bases and J by 6 bases, with 15 bases between them. Germline-derived CDR1 and CDR2 are LNHNV and YYDKDF (reference sequence). The CDR3 region has the DNA TGTGCCACCATCCAGGGCCCGGGCGATGGCTACACCTTC. This gives the protein CATIQGPGDGYTF.

The chain combines TRBV6-5 with TRBJ1-6; TRBD1 is a possible D gene (5 bases). With 0 bases removed from V and 7 bases from J, the gap between germline ends came to 7 bases. The CDR3 totals 14 residues. Germline V gene data show CDR1 as MNHEY and CDR2 as SVGAGI. This CDR3 reads CASSYSRGNSPLHF. CDR3 DNA sequence: TGTGCCAGCAGTTACTCTAGGGGAAATTCACCCCTCCACTTT.

This sequence joins TRBV7-2 and TRBJ1-5; no definite D call. Germline V gives CDR1 SGHTA, CDR2 FQGNSA. V lost 1 base and J 1 base, leaving 8 bases between the germline ends. This CDR3 comprises 15 residues. The CDR3 is CASSLGAVSNQPQHF. The CDR3 DNA follows: TGTGCCAGCAGCTTAGGGGCCGTCAGCAATCAGCCCCAGCATTTT.

This clone appeared a single time. This chain uses TRBV7-9 with TRBJ1-6, with D possibly matching TRBD1 (5 bases). Germline V lookup: CDR1 SEHNR, CDR2 FQNEAQ (reference sequence). Trimming shortened V by 1 base and J by 14 bases, and 12 bases separated the two germline ends. The CDR3 contains 13 residues. The CDR3 DNA reads TGTGCCAGCAGCTTAGTGGGGGTGGGGACCCTCCACTTT. The encoded protein is CASSLVGVGTLHF.

This chain links TRBV5-1 with TRBJ2-1; D call uncertain. Germline V gives CDR1 SGHRS, CDR2 YFSETQ. Trimming removed 2 bases at V and 5 bases at J, with 14 bases between. The CDR3 extends over 15 amino acids. CDR3: CASSFGFEGNNEQFF. In DNA, the CDR3 is TGCGCCAGCAGCTTTGGGTTTGAAGGCAACAATGAGCAGTTCTTC.

This chain joins TRBV7-3 and TRBJ2-3, with a possible D match to TRBD1 (6 bases). CDR1 is SGHTA and CDR2 is FQGTGA in the germline V gene. The CDR3 loop spans 13 amino acids. Trimming took 2 bases from V and 4 from J, leaving 7 bases between them. CDR3 DNA sequence: TGTGCCAGCAGCTTAGCAGGGGCAGATACGCAGTATTTT. Its translation is CASSLAGADTQYF.

The rearrangement links TRBV9 to TRBJ2-5; possibly TRBD1 for D (6 bases). CDR3 length equals 15 residues. V dropped 4 bases and J dropped 2 bases, with 15 bases sitting between them. Looked up from germline, CDR1 is SGDLS and CDR2 is YYNGEE. CDR3 in DNA: TGTGCCAGCAGCTTTACGCCGGGACAACAAGAGACCCAGTACTTC. Protein sequence: CASSFTPGQQETQYF.

V and J are TRBV7-2 and TRBJ2-6; a weak D match, TRBD1 (6 bases). Germline V lookup: CDR1 SGHTA, CDR2 FQGNSA. V dropped 5 bases and J dropped 6 bases, with 8 bases sitting between them. This CDR3 is 13 amino acids long. CDR3 residues: CASSTGMANVLTF. The CDR3 coding sequence is TGTGCCAGCAGCACAGGGATGGCCAACGTCCTGACTTTC.

This chain connects TRBV27 to TRBJ2-7; D unresolved. V dropped 8 bases and J dropped 0 bases, with 14 bases sitting between them. The CDR3 is 14 amino acids. CDR1 is MNHEY and CDR2 is SMNVEV in the germline V gene (reference sequence). The CDR3: CASSKSDNSYEQYF. The CDR3 bases are TGTGCCAGCTCGAAGTCAGACAACTCCTACGAGCAGTACTTC.

The chain is built from TRBV5-1 and TRBJ2-2; 7 nucleotides line up with TRBD1. CDR1 and CDR2 from the germline V gene are SGHRS and YFSETQ. The V and J ends lost 4 bases and 8 bases, in that order; junction bases with no gene match: 11. The CDR3 is made up of 15 amino acids. This CDR3 reads CASSIQGTPGGELFF. CDR3 coding DNA: TGCGCCAGCAGCATACAGGGGACCCCGGGAGGGGAGCTGTTTTTT.

This rearrangement joins TRBV5-4 to TRBJ2-3; D possibly corresponds to TRBD1 (5 bases). The CDR3 totals 15 residues. CDR1 SGHNT and CDR2 YYREEE come from the germline V gene (reference sequence). Deletions cut 2 bases from V and 1 base from J, with 11 bases between. The CDR3 nucleotides are TGTGCCAGCAGCTTAGACAGCCAGGGCACAGATACGCAGTATTTT. Translation gives CASSLDSQGTDTQYF. The variable domain in full, with the rest retrieved from reference TRBV5-4 and TRBJ2-3, is ETGVTQSPTHLIKTRGQQVTLRCSSQSGHNTVSWYQQALGQGPQFIFQYYREEENGRGNFPPRFSGLQFPNYSSELNVNALELDDSALYLCASSLDSQGTDTQYFGPGTRLTVL.

The chain combines TRBV5-1 with TRBJ1-4; D uncertain. CDR1 is SGHRS, CDR2 YFSETQ, per germline. Trimming pared 0 bases from V and 8 bases from J, leaving 11 bases between. This CDR3 has 14 amino acids. As DNA, the CDR3 is TGCGCCAGCAGCTTGGAAGGGATAAACGAAAAACTGTTTTTT. Amino acids: CASSLEGINEKLFF.

V gene TRBV5-1 combines with J gene TRBJ2-3; D is uncertain. V lost 3 bases and J 4 bases, leaving 12 bases between the germline ends. The CDR3 has 14 residues. Per germline, CDR1 SGHRS and CDR2 YFSETQ. CDR3 protein: CASSSSLMSDTQYF. CDR3 DNA sequence: TGCGCCAGCAGCTCTTCCCTAATGTCAGATACGCAGTATTTT. The full variable domain, its missing parts supplied by reference TRBV5-1 and TRBJ2-3, is KAGVTQTPRYLIKTRGQQVTLSCSPISGHRSVSWYQQTPGQGLQFLFEYFSETQRNKGNFPGRFSGRQFSNSRSEMNVSTLELGDSALYLCASSSSLMSDTQYFGPGTRLTVL.

The genes are TRBV25-1 and TRBJ1-3; D is ambiguous. This CDR3 has 14 amino acids. Germline V gene data show CDR1 as MGHDK and CDR2 as SYGVNS. The V gene lost 3 bases and the J gene lost 1 base, with 7 bases spanning the gap. This CDR3 reads CASSDRGSGNTIYF. DNA of the CDR3: TGTGCCAGCAGTGACCGGGGATCTGGAAACACCATATATTTT.

The J gene is TRBJ1-1, the V gene TRBV25-1; 7 nucleotides align to TRBD1. CDR1 is MGHDK, CDR2 SYGVNS, per germline. The CDR3 is 16 residues long. V was clipped by 1 base and J by 1 base; unmatched bases: 6. In DNA, the CDR3 is TGTGCCAGCAGTGAATGGGGGACAGCCTCGAACACTGAAGCTTTCTTT. Amino acids: CASSEWGTASNTEAFF.

This sequence joins TRBV5-1 and TRBJ2-2; 7 bases agree with TRBD2. The V segment lost 4 bases and the J segment 5 bases; nucleotides outside the gene matches: 8. Looked up from germline, CDR1 is SGHRS and CDR2 is YFSETQ. The CDR3 runs to 15 residues. CDR3 DNA sequence: TGCGCCAGCAGCCCTTGGACTAGACGGACCGGGGAGCTGTTTTTT. This sequence encodes CASSPWTRRTGELFF.

The chain carries TRBV3-1 (or the pseudogene TRBV3-2) and TRBJ1-1; unclear D gene. The CDR3 length is 11 residues. Germline V gene lookup returns CDR1 LGHDT and CDR2 YNNKEL (reference sequence). The V end was cut by 4 bases, the J end by 6 bases, with 6 bases between. The CDR3: CASSREAEAFF. The CDR3 nucleotides read TGTGCCAGCAGCCGAGAGGCTGAAGCTTTCTTT.

This chain joins TRBV5-1 and TRBJ2-3; 8 bases fit TRBD1. CDR1 and CDR2 from the germline V gene are SGHRS and YFSETQ. Trimming at V came to 0 bases and at J to 2 bases, leaving 8 bases not matched to a gene. The CDR3 is 17 amino acids. The CDR3 loop reads CASSLASGTGNTDTQYF. CDR3 bases: TGCGCCAGCAGCTTGGCATCCGGGACAGGAAACACAGATACGCAGTATTTT.